This TCR beta chain was sequenced for a study of T cell responses to AZD1222 COVID-19 vaccine. The protocol was immunoSEQ multiplex PCR, while the TCRdb copy is restricted to in-frame clones and leaves out a portion. The sample shows tens of thousands of clones, 75% to 90% of them seen only once. Germline values: CDR1 GTSNPN, CDR2 SVGIG (reference sequence). The CDR3 is 15 amino acids. V was pared by 1 base and J by 0 bases, with 9 bases between. Sequenced here: peripheral blood, sampled 28 days after the second AZD1222 dose. The receptor's source is an adult who received the AZD1222 COVID-19 vaccine. The V and J genes are TRBV30 and TRBJ1-4, with TRBD1 as a possible D gene (6 bases). The CDR3 region has the DNA TGTGCCTGGAGTGCCGGGACAACAACTAATGAAAAACTGTTTTTT. Its protein product is CAWSAGTTTNEKLFF.